The 28 T cell receptor beta chains given below trace back to one sample, sequenced in a study of Ad26.COV2.S vaccination and SARS-CoV-2 variants. The treatment: roughly 18 received Ad26.COV2.S at low or high dose, single or two shots; 5 received placebo; per-sample allocation not given. Collection of the samples took place on day 63 after the first injection of vaccine or placebo. Data came from immunoSEQ multiplex PCR; TCRdb stores just in-frame clones and leaves some out. The data show fewer than 400,000 clones, 86% seen once. The source was peripheral blood, collected in a trial of Ad26.COV2.S vaccine versus placebo. The receptors here all came from a person aged 18 to 59 who received the Ad26.COV2.S COVID-19 vaccine or a placebo.

The chain has TRBV5-1 and TRBJ2-5; TRBD1 aligns across 7 bases. This CDR3 region has 18 residues. V was pared by 1 base and J by 1 base, with 13 bases of the junction left unmatched. CDR1 is SGHRS, CDR2 YFSETQ, per germline. The CDR3 region has the DNA TGCGCCAGCAGCTTGTTCACGGCAGGGGGAATGGCCCAAGAGACCCAGTACTTC. As protein: CASSLFTAGGMAQETQYF.

The chain combines TRBV5-4 with TRBJ1-2; no reliable D call. Germline values: CDR1 SGHNT, CDR2 YYREEE (reference sequence). Trimming pared 0 bases from V and 3 bases from J, leaving 12 bases between. This CDR3 spans 15 amino acids. The CDR3 reads CASSLGKGADYGYTF. As DNA, the CDR3 is TGTGCCAGCAGCTTGGGAAAGGGCGCCGACTATGGCTACACCTTC.

The chain is built from TRBV18 and TRBJ2-3; 10 bases line up with TRBD2. Germline CDR1 KGHSH, CDR2 LQKENI. The V segment lost 1 base and the J segment 4 bases; nucleotides outside the gene matches: 5. CDR3 length: 16 amino acids. The CDR3 region is CASSPRSGGASDTQYF. In DNA, the CDR3 is TGTGCCAGCTCACCACGGAGCGGGGGGGCATCAGATACGCAGTATTTT.

The V gene is TRBV5-1, the J gene TRBJ2-5; tentative D call: TRBD2 (6 bases). The V end was cut by 4 bases, the J end by 7 bases, with 17 bases between. The germline gives CDR1 SGHRS, CDR2 YFSETQ. The CDR3 covers 14 residues. This CDR3 is CASSLGGGIGTQYF. CDR3 in DNA: TGCGCCAGCAGCCTGGGAGGTGGCATCGGGACCCAGTACTTC. The variable domain in full, completed from reference TRBV5-1 and TRBJ2-5, reads KAGVTQTPRYLIKTRGQQVTLSCSPISGHRSVSWYQQTPGQGLQFLFEYFSETQRNKGNFPGRFSGRQFSNSRSEMNVSTLELGDSALYLCASSLGGGIGTQYFGPGTRLLVL.

The chain has TRBV19 and TRBJ2-1; possibly TRBD1 or TRBD2 for D (5 bases each). Germline CDR1 is LNHDA and CDR2 is SQIVND (reference sequence). Trimming removed 3 bases from V and 7 bases from J, with 16 bases in between. The CDR3 totals 15 residues. The CDR3 DNA reads TGTGCCAGTAGTATTAGTGGGGCATGGGAGAATGAGCAGTTCTTC. This encodes CASSISGAWENEQFF.

The V gene is TRBV13, the J gene TRBJ1-4; unclear D gene. Germline V gene lookup returns CDR1 PRHDT and CDR2 FYEKMQ (reference sequence). V lost 2 bases to trimming and J lost 4 bases, with 14 bases between them. The CDR3 length is 16 residues. CDR3 protein: CASSLSVRGGNEKLFF. CDR3 nucleotide sequence: TGTGCCAGCAGCTTATCGGTTCGGGGAGGTAATGAAAAACTGTTTTTT. Filled out from reference TRBV13 and TRBJ1-4, the complete variable domain reads AAGVIQSPRHLIKEKRETATLKCYPIPRHDTVYWYQQGPGQDPQFLISFYEKMQSDKGSIPDRFSAQQFSDYHSELNMSSLELGDSALYFCASSLSVRGGNEKLFFGSGTQLSVL.

This clone was detected once. The V and J genes are TRBV15 and TRBJ1-1; perhaps TRBD1 as D (6 bases). The CDR3 is 15 amino acids. Trimming took off 2 bases at V and 0 bases at J, with 10 bases between the two ends. Germline values: CDR1 LNHNV, CDR2 YYDKDF (reference sequence). The CDR3 DNA follows: TGTGCCACCAGCAGATCCCAGGGGATGAACACTGAAGCTTTCTTT. Its translation: CATSRSQGMNTEAFF.

A note on this clone: Other DNA sequences in the sample encode the same CDR3. The chain recombines TRBV5-6 with TRBJ1-5; D is uncertain. Trimming shortened V by 0 bases and J by 4 bases, and 5 bases separated the two germline ends. The CDR3 runs to 13 residues. The germline CDR1 and CDR2 sequences are SGHDT and YYEEEE. For the CDR3, the DNA is TGTGCCAGCAGCTTGGGGTCAAATCAGCCCCAGCATTTT. As protein: CASSLGSNQPQHF.

This clone was seen only a few times. This chain connects TRBV30 to TRBJ1-2, with 9 bases fitting TRBD1. The germline V gene encodes CDR1 GTSNPN and CDR2 SVGIG (reference sequence). The CDR3 contains 11 residues. Unmatched junction bases numbered 5, after V lost 7 bases and J lost 8 bases. CDR3 protein: CASQGARGYTF. The CDR3 DNA reads as TGTGCCTCACAGGGGGCTCGGGGCTACACCTTC.

The chain links TRBV7-9 to TRBJ2-3, with unresolved D. V dropped 3 bases and J dropped 6 bases, with 10 bases sitting between them. Per germline, CDR1 SEHNR and CDR2 FQNEAQ (reference sequence). The CDR3 spans 13 residues. DNA for the CDR3: TGTGCCAGCAGCTTTGCGAATAAGGATACGCAGTATTTT. Encoded protein: CASSFANKDTQYF.

CDR3 nucleotide sequence: TGTGCCTGGAGCCGGGACAGTCTCTCCTACGAGCAGTACTTC. Encoded protein: CAWSRDSLSYEQYF. This rearrangement joins TRBV30 to TRBJ2-7; TRBD1 agrees at 7 bases. This CDR3 is built from 14 residues. Germline CDR1 and CDR2: GTSNPN and SVGIG (reference sequence). V trimming: 3 bases; J trimming: 0 bases; junction bases outside the gene matches: 5. Full variable domain (outside the CDR3, taken from reference TRBV30 and TRBJ2-7): SQTIHQWPATLVQPVGSPLSLECTVEGTSNPNLYWYRQAAGRGLQLLFYSVGIGQISSEVPQNLSASRPQDRQFILSSKKLLLSDSGFYLCAWSRDSLSYEQYFGPGTRLTVT.

About this clone: Other DNA sequences of this sample code for an identical CDR3. This CDR3 reads CASSLTGNTEAFF. CDR3 DNA sequence: TGTGCCAGCAGCTTGACAGGGAACACTGAAGCTTTCTTT. The rearrangement joins TRBV12-3 or TRBV12-4 to TRBJ1-1, with a tentative D call TRBD1 (6 bases). The CDR3 is made up of 13 amino acids. V dropped 6 bases and J dropped 1 base, with 9 bases sitting between them.

The V gene is TRBV6-2 or TRBV6-3, the J gene TRBJ2-7, with 11 bases identical to TRBD1. Germline V gene lookup returns CDR1 MNHEY and CDR2 SVGEGT. This CDR3 has 15 residues. J was trimmed by 7 bases and V by 2 bases; bases with no gene match: 7. The CDR3 here is CASSYKGQGAGEQYF. DNA of the CDR3: TGTGCCAGCAGTTACAAAGGACAGGGGGCTGGAGAGCAGTACTTC.

The rearrangement joins TRBV12-3 or TRBV12-4 to TRBJ1-1; D may be TRBD1 (6 bases). The CDR3 length is 13 residues. The germline V and J ends were trimmed by 7 bases and 1 base, with 10 bases remaining between them. The CDR3 DNA follows: TGTGCCAGCAACACAGGGAAGAACACTGAAGCTTTCTTT. Protein sequence: CASNTGKNTEAFF.

This clone has just one count. Different DNA sequences within this sample yield the same CDR3. The chain links TRBV5-1 to TRBJ1-5, with D perhaps TRBD1 (5 bases). The V end was cut by 0 bases, the J end by 0 bases, with 7 bases between. This CDR3 spans 15 amino acids. Per germline, CDR1 SGHRS and CDR2 YFSETQ. The CDR3: CASSLEGISNQPQHF. DNA of the CDR3: TGCGCCAGCAGCTTGGAGGGGATTAGCAATCAGCCCCAGCATTTT.

The V call is TRBV27, the J call TRBJ2-1; TRBD2 matches 9 bases. The CDR3 covers 15 residues. The germline V gene has CDR1 MNHEY and CDR2 SMNVEV (reference sequence). V lost 6 bases, J lost 5 bases, and 8 bases stayed unmatched. The DNA for the CDR3 is TGTGCCAGCAGCTCGGGGGCTAGCGGGAACAATGAGCAGTTCTTC. Translation: CASSSGASGNNEQFF.

V usage is TRBV6-5 and J usage is TRBJ1-6; 7 bases are shared with TRBD1. Germline V gives CDR1 MNHEY, CDR2 SVGAGI. V was pared by 10 bases and J by 6 bases, with 6 bases of the junction left unmatched. The CDR3 spans 13 residues. The chain's CDR3 is CAIPGQLNSPLHF. In nucleotides, the CDR3 is TGTGCCATACCGGGACAGCTTAATTCACCCCTCCACTTT.

This clone has a single count. The chain employs TRBV24-1 and TRBJ2-3; 8 bases agree with TRBD1. Per germline, CDR1 KGHDR and CDR2 SFDVKD. CDR3 length: 15 amino acids. The V segment lost 3 bases and the J segment 3 bases; nucleotides outside the gene matches: 4. CDR3 nucleotides: TGTGCCACCAGTGATCAACGGACAGGGACAGATACGCAGTATTTT. Its translation is CATSDQRTGTDTQYF.

V is TRBV7-3 and J is TRBJ2-3, with 9 positions matching TRBD2. The CDR3 totals 16 residues. V shed 2 bases, J shed 1 base, and the junction held 4 bases outside the gene matches. Germline V gives CDR1 SGHTA, CDR2 FQGTGA. CDR3 coding DNA: TGTGCCAGCAGCTTAGGCCTAGCGGGGCGCACAGATACGCAGTATTTT. Translation gives CASSLGLAGRTDTQYF.

V gene TRBV5-4 combines with J gene TRBJ2-5; D ambiguous. This CDR3 spans 14 amino acids. Trimming took 4 bases from V and 0 from J, leaving 10 bases between them. Germline V gene data show CDR1 as SGHNT and CDR2 as YYREEE (reference sequence). CDR3 sequence: CASSIGRYQETQYF. The CDR3 bases are TGTGCCAGCAGCATCGGACGGTACCAAGAGACCCAGTACTTC.

The CDR3 spells CASSPIEKTGAGNTIYF. In DNA form, the CDR3 reads TGTGCCAGCTCACCAATTGAAAAGACTGGCGCTGGAAACACCATATATTTT. The chain carries TRBV18 and TRBJ1-3; D gene ambiguous. Per the germline V gene, CDR1 is KGHSH and CDR2 is LQKENI. V dropped 2 bases and J dropped 2 bases, with 16 bases sitting between them. The CDR3 contains 17 residues.

This clone appeared once. The chain joins TRBV7-9 to TRBJ1-6, with 7 nucleotides matching TRBD1. V lost 5 bases and J lost 7; bases outside the gene matches: 8. The germline CDR1 and CDR2 sequences are SEHNR and FQNEAQ (reference sequence). The CDR3 sequence is 15 residues long. The CDR3 sequence: CASSDGTALNSPLHF. The CDR3 region has the DNA TGTGCCAGCAGCGACGGGACAGCTCTCAATTCACCCCTCCACTTT.

The table lists this clone with a few counts. The V and J genes are TRBV24-1 and TRBJ2-2; 8 bases are a match to TRBD2. V was pared by 3 bases and J by 6 bases, with 8 bases of the junction left unmatched. Germline V CDR1 and CDR2: KGHDR, SFDVKD. The CDR3 length is 16 residues. This CDR3 is CATSDAGGLPPGELFF. The CDR3 region has the DNA TGTGCCACCAGTGATGCGGGGGGCCTACCCCCCGGGGAGCTGTTTTTT.

This rearrangement joins TRBV7-9 to TRBJ1-2; D not resolved. Germline CDR1 SEHNR, CDR2 FQNEAQ (reference sequence). The V and J ends lost 0 bases and 7 bases respectively, with 15 bases between them. The CDR3 extends over 15 amino acids. In DNA, the CDR3 is TGTGCCAGCAGCTTAGCCCCCAGCAGTTATAGTGGCTACACCTTC. Translating gives CASSLAPSSYSGYTF.

V usage is TRBV7-2 and J usage is TRBJ2-4; no clear D. This CDR3 is 16 amino acids long. Germline V lookup: CDR1 SGHTA, CDR2 FQGNSA. V was clipped by 2 bases and J by 0 bases, with 11 bases between them. The CDR3 protein is CASSLRFSGAKNIQYF. The CDR3 DNA follows: TGTGCCAGCAGCTTAAGGTTTAGTGGAGCCAAAAACATTCAGTACTTC.

The genes are TRBV30 and TRBJ1-1; 7 bases align to TRBD1. The CDR3 is 13 residues long. Germline CDR1 and CDR2: GTSNPN and SVGIG (reference sequence). J was trimmed by 5 bases and V by 4 bases; bases with no gene match: 7. CDR3 bases: TGTGCCTGGACGAGACAGGGTGGGACTGAAGCTTTCTTT. Protein sequence: CAWTRQGGTEAFF.

The chain recombines TRBV11-1 with TRBJ2-3; D is undetermined. The CDR3 extends over 13 amino acids. Germline V gives CDR1 SGHAT, CDR2 FQDESV (reference sequence). With 5 bases removed from V and 4 bases from J, the gap between germline ends came to 10 bases. CDR3 in amino acids: CASSLGLPDTQYF. The CDR3 nucleotides are TGTGCCAGCAGCCTGGGATTACCAGATACGCAGTATTTT. The full variable domain, with the rest looked up from reference TRBV11-1 and TRBJ2-3, is EAEVAQSPRYKITEKSQAVAFWCDPISGHATLYWYRQILGQGPELLVQFQDESVVDDSQLPKDRFSAERLKGVDSTLKIQPAELGDSAMYLCASSLGLPDTQYFGPGTRLTVL.

A word on this clone: The same CDR3 also results from other DNA sequences found in this sample. The rearrangement links TRBV18 to TRBJ1-2; weak D call: TRBD1 (5 bases). The CDR3 loop spans 13 amino acids. V was trimmed by 2 bases and J by 3 bases, leaving 7 bases between them. Germline CDR1 is KGHSH and CDR2 is LQKENI. The CDR3 reads CASSPDRDYGYTF. CDR3 coding DNA: TGTGCCAGCTCACCAGACAGAGACTATGGCTACACCTTC.